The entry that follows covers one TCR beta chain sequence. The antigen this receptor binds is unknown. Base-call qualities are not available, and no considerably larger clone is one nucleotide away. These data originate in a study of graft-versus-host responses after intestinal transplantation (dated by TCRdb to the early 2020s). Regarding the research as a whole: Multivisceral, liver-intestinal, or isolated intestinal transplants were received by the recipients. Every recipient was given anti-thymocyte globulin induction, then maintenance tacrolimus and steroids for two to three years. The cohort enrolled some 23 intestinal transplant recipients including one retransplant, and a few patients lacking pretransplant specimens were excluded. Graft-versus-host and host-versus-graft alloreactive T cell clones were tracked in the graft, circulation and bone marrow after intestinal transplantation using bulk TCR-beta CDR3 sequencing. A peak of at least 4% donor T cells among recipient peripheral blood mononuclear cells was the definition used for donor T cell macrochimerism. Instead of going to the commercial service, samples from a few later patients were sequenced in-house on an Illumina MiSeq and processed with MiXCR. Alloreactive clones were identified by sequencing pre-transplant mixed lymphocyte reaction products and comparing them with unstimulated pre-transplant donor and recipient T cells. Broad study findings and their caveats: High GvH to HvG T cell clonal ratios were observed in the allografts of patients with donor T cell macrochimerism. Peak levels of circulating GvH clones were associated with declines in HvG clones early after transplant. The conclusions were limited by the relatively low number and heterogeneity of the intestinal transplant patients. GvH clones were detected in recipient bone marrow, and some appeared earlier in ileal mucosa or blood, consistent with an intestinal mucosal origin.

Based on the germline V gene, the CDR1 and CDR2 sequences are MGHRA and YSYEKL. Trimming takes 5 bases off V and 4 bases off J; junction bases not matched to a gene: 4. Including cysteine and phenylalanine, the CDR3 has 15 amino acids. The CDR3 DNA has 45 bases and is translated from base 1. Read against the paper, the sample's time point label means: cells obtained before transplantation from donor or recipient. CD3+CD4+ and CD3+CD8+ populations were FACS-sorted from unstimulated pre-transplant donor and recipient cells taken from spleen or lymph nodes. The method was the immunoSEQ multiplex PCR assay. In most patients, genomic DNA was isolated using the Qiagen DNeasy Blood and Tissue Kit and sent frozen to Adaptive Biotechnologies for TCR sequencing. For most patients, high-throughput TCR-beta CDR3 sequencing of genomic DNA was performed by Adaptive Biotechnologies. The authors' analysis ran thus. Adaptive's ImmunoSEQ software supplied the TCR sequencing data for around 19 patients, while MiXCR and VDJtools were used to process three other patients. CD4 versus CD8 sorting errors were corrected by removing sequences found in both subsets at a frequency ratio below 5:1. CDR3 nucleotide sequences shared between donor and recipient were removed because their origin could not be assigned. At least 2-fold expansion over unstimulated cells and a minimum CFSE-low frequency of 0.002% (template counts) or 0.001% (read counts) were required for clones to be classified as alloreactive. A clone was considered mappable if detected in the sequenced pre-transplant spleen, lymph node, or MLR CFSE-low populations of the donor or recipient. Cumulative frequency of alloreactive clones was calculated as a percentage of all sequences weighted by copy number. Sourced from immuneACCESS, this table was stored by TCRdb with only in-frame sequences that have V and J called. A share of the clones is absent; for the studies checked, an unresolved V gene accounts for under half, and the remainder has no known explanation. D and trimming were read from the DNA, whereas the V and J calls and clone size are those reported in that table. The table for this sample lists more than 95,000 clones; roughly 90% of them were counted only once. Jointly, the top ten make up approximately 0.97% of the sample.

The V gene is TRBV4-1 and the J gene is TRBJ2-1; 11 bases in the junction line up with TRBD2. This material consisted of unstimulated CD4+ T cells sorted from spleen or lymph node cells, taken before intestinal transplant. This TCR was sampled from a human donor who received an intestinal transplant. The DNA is TGCGCCAGCAGCTCCGGGACTAGCGGTTACAATGAGCAGTTCTTC. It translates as CASSSGTSGYNEQFF.